The 17 T cell receptor beta chains presented below share a single source sample, sequenced in a study of T cells after yellow fever vaccination. Each CDR3 protein gets one entry after TCRdb re-called the 5' RACE reads with MiXCR. Of about 120,000 distinct CDR3 sequences in the sample, about 8.4% were seen once. The sample consisted of CD8+ T cells sorted from PBMCs, taken on the day of the yellow fever booster vaccination. The receptors come from a man younger than 30 who received the YFV17D yellow fever vaccine.

The gene calls are TRBV4-1 and TRBJ2-1; no firm D call. Germline CDR1 reads MGHRA; CDR2 reads YSYEKL. Trimming took off 1 base at V and 5 bases at J, with 6 bases between the two ends. This CDR3 is 13 amino acids long. DNA of the CDR3: TGCGCCAGCAGCCAAGGGATAAACAATGAGCAGTTCTTC. It codes for CASSQGINNEQFF.

This rearrangement joins TRBV29-1 to TRBJ2-3; D is tentatively TRBD1 or TRBD2 (6 bases each). The CDR3 has 16 residues. CDR1 and CDR2 from the germline V gene are SQVTM and ANQGSEA. The ends were cut back, 3 bases at V and 6 bases at J, with 22 bases in the middle. The CDR3 is CSVDGIDGGRRDTQYF. In DNA, the CDR3 is TGCAGCGTTGATGGAATTGATGGGGGGCGCCGGGATACGCAGTATTTT.

This clonotype has more than one count but fewer than ten. V gene TRBV9 combines with J gene TRBJ2-3; D may match TRBD1 or TRBD2 (6 bases each). Germline V gene data show CDR1 as SGDLS and CDR2 as YYNGEE. Trimming took off 3 bases at V and 2 bases at J, with 22 bases between the two ends. The CDR3 loop spans 18 amino acids. CDR3 sequence: CASSGGYGGTENTDTQYF. The CDR3 bases are TGTGCCAGCAGCGGAGGGTACGGGGGCACAGAAAACACAGATACGCAGTATTTT.

The chain has TRBV30 and TRBJ1-5, with 9 bases matching TRBD1. Germline values: CDR1 GTSNPN, CDR2 SVGIG (reference sequence). This CDR3 is 14 amino acids long. The junction had 3 bases not matched to a gene; V was cut back by 1 base and J by 5 bases. CDR3 sequence reads: CAWSEGQGHQPQHF. CDR3 coding DNA: TGTGCCTGGAGTGAGGGACAGGGTCATCAGCCCCAGCATTTT.

This chain joins TRBV4-1 and TRBJ2-3, with 7 bases fitting TRBD1. The V gene's germline CDR1 is MGHRA and CDR2 YSYEKL. The CDR3 sequence is 17 residues long. Trimming took 5 bases from V and 0 from J; bases not matched to a gene: 11. The CDR3 bases are TGCGCCAGCAGCTTCCGGGACAGCATTTACAGCACAGATACGCAGTATTTT. Its translation: CASSFRDSIYSTDTQYF.

In its sample, this clonotype was seen a few times. This chain joins TRBV19 and TRBJ1-1, with D unresolved. V shed 7 bases and J shed 1 base, with 7 bases lying between them. Germline CDR1 and CDR2: LNHDA and SQIVND (reference sequence). The CDR3 has 12 residues. CDR3 residues: CASIHANTEAFF. CDR3 nucleotides: TGTGCCAGTATCCACGCGAACACTGAAGCTTTCTTT.

This clonotype was recorded a few times. The rearrangement links TRBV7-9 to TRBJ1-2; tentatively, D is TRBD1 (6 bases). The length of the CDR3 is 16 residues. V lost 7 bases and J lost 1, with 19 bases in between. Germline V gene sequence: CDR1 SEHNR, CDR2 FQNEAQ (reference sequence). The CDR3 region is CASTPGGTTFNYGYTF. Written as DNA, the CDR3 is TGTGCCAGCACCCCGGGGGGCACAACATTTAACTATGGCTACACCTTC.

In this sample, this clonotype turned up a few times. This chain connects TRBV6-2 or TRBV6-3 to TRBJ2-1, with D possibly TRBD1 on 5 matching bases. From germline, CDR1 is MNHEY and CDR2 SVGEGT. Trimming cost V 5 bases and J 7 bases, with 9 bases left between them. This CDR3 is 12 amino acids long. CDR3 in amino acids: CASSQGWNEQFF. CDR3 nucleotides: TGTGCCAGCAGTCAGGGATGGAATGAGCAGTTCTTC.

V gene TRBV4-3 combines with J gene TRBJ2-1, with a tentative D call TRBD1 (7 bases). Germline V CDR1 and CDR2: LGHNA, YSLEER. There are 21 residues in the CDR3. V shed 0 bases and J shed 9 bases, with 33 bases lying between them. Written as DNA, the CDR3 is TGCGCCAGCAGCCAAGATCGAAGGGGGCCAGAAGGAGGGCTTAGAGGTGGTGAGCAGTTCTTC. Residues: CASSQDRRGPEGGLRGGEQFF.

This chain connects TRBV20-1 to TRBJ2-3, with 7 bases fitting TRBD1. In germline, CDR1 is DFQATT, CDR2 SNEGSKA (reference sequence). The CDR3 runs to 16 residues. Trimming removed 1 base from V and 2 bases from J; junction bases left unmatched: 9. CDR3 DNA: TGCAGTGCTAGAGGACAGGGCCTTACTTTCACAGATACGCAGTATTTT. Its protein product is CSARGQGLTFTDTQYF.

This clonotype was recorded at least ten times. This chain links TRBV6-1 with TRBJ2-2; D is unclear. Per the germline V gene, CDR1 is MNHNS and CDR2 is SASEGT. V was pared by 2 bases and J by 5 bases, with 12 bases between. This CDR3 spans 15 amino acids. This CDR3 reads CASSETPAGTGELFF. CDR3 DNA sequence: TGTGCCAGCAGTGAAACCCCAGCCGGGACCGGGGAGCTGTTTTTT.

This clonotype has a handful of counts. The chain links TRBV5-6 to TRBJ1-1; no clear D. Germline CDR1 reads SGHDT; CDR2 reads YYEEEE. CDR3 length: 13 residues. With 1 base removed from V and 0 bases from J, the gap between germline ends came to 4 bases. CDR3 loop: CASSLFLNTEAFF. DNA for the CDR3: TGTGCCAGCAGCTTGTTTTTGAACACTGAAGCTTTCTTT.

The chain recombines TRBV19 with TRBJ1-6; no reliable D call. The CDR3 extends over 14 amino acids. Trimming pared 0 bases from V and 8 bases from J, leaving 8 bases between. Germline CDR1 is LNHDA and CDR2 is SQIVND (reference sequence). The chain's CDR3 is CASSIEYGDSPLHF. Here the CDR3 DNA reads TGTGCCAGTAGTATAGAGTATGGCGATTCACCCCTCCACTTT.

The CDR3 nucleotides are TGTGCCAGCAGCCAAGATCCGGCGGTTGAGACCCAGTACTTC. Protein product: CASSQDPAVETQYF. The rearrangement joins TRBV3-1 to TRBJ2-5; D unresolved. CDR3 length equals 14 residues. The V end was cut by 0 bases, the J end by 5 bases, with 10 bases between. Germline CDR1 reads LGHDT; CDR2 reads YNNKEL (reference sequence).

This clonotype was seen a handful of times. This rearrangement joins TRBV6-2 or TRBV6-3 to TRBJ1-5, with D perhaps TRBD1 (6 bases). This CDR3 has 15 amino acids. Germline-derived CDR1 and CDR2 are MNHEY and SVGEGT. Trimming pared 0 bases from V and 3 bases from J, leaving 9 bases between. The CDR3 sequence: CASSYSGHNNQPQHF. In DNA form, the CDR3 reads TGTGCCAGCAGTTACTCGGGACATAACAATCAGCCCCAGCATTTT.

This clonotype showed up just a few times. This chain links TRBV5-4 with TRBJ2-3, with 8 bases that match TRBD1. CDR1 is SGHNT, CDR2 YYREEE, per germline (reference sequence). Trimming cost V 3 bases and J 5 bases; bases outside gene matches: 5. This CDR3 comprises 14 residues. CDR3 loop: CASSSGTGRDTQYF. The DNA of the CDR3 is TGTGCCAGCAGCTCGGGGACAGGTAGAGATACGCAGTATTTT. The full variable domain, in which reference TRBV5-4 and TRBJ2-3 provide the parts outside the CDR3, is ETGVTQSPTHLIKTRGQQVTLRCSSQSGHNTVSWYQQALGQGPQFIFQYYREEENGRGNFPPRFSGLQFPNYSSELNVNALELDDSALYLCASSSGTGRDTQYFGPGTRLTVL.

This clonotype was seen at least ten times. The chain recombines TRBV4-1 with TRBJ1-1; D unresolved. CDR3 length equals 12 residues. CDR1 is MGHRA and CDR2 is YSYEKL in the germline V gene. V was cut by 1 base and J by 4 bases, with 4 bases left in between. The CDR3 region has the DNA TGCGCCAGCAGCCAAGTTGGCACTGAAGCTTTCTTT. It codes for CASSQVGTEAFF.